The 16 T cell receptor beta chains listed next were all sequenced from one sample in a study of T-cell memory formation after mild COVID-19. One entry per CDR3 protein results from TCRdb running MiXCR on the 5' RACE reads. The sample shows approximately 350,000 distinct CDR3 sequences, under 15% of them seen only once. Sequencing was performed on PBMCs or a T cell subset sorted from them (not recorded which). The receptors derive from a man between 18 and 35 years old who had mild COVID-19 (a few samples of this study predate the infection). Cell type and time point are not known.

The chain is built from TRBV7-2 and TRBJ1-1; D not resolved. CDR1 and CDR2 (germline): SGHTA, FQGNSA. V was cut by 1 base and J by 3 bases, with 6 bases left in between. The CDR3 spans 13 residues. CDR3 protein: CASSLVWDTEAFF. The CDR3 coding sequence is TGTGCCAGCAGCTTAGTCTGGGACACTGAAGCTTTCTTT.

This clonotype was counted at least ten times. The V gene is TRBV4-3, the J gene TRBJ2-7; D might be TRBD1 or TRBD2, each matching 5 bases. The CDR3 sequence is 16 residues long. Per the germline V gene, CDR1 is LGHNA and CDR2 is YSLEER. The V and J ends lost 0 bases and 2 bases respectively, with 14 bases between them. The CDR3 region has the DNA TGCGCCAGCAGCCAAGAGGGGGACGGTGGGGCCTACGAGCAGTACTTC. This sequence encodes CASSQEGDGGAYEQYF.

J is TRBJ2-7 and V is TRBV6-5, with a possible D match to TRBD2 (5 bases). CDR3 length equals 14 residues. V dropped 0 bases and J dropped 4 bases, with 10 bases sitting between them. CDR1 and CDR2 (germline): MNHEY, SVGAGI. The CDR3 reads CASSYSNEGYEQYF. The DNA of the CDR3 is TGTGCCAGCAGTTACTCGAACGAGGGATACGAGCAGTACTTC.

This clonotype was observed at least ten times. V is TRBV28 and J is TRBJ1-4; D gene unclear. Germline V lookup: CDR1 MDHEN, CDR2 SYDVKM. Trimming cost V 8 bases and J 10 bases, with 17 bases left between them. The CDR3 covers 13 residues. In DNA, the CDR3 is TGTGCCAGCGGAGACGGTGTTCGTAGAAAACTGTTTTTT. It yields the protein CASGDGVRRKLFF.

V gene TRBV24-1 combines with J gene TRBJ1-1; D is possibly TRBD1 (6 bases). The CDR3 totals 12 residues. Trimming took 4 bases from V and 7 from J, leaving 9 bases between them. The germline V gene encodes CDR1 KGHDR and CDR2 SFDVKD. CDR3 nucleotide sequence: TGTGCCACCAGTGACGCAGGGGTTGAAGCTTTCTTT. Translation: CATSDAGVEAFF.

The chain is built from TRBV11-3 and TRBJ2-3; D call uncertain. In germline, CDR1 is SGHNT, CDR2 YENEEA. The V gene lost 5 bases and the J gene lost 2 bases, with 11 bases spanning the gap. The CDR3 runs to 14 residues. The CDR3 DNA is TGTGCCAGCAGCCAAGACTTAAACACAGATACGCAGTATTTT. Protein: CASSQDLNTDTQYF.

This clonotype was seen many times. This chain joins TRBV5-1 and TRBJ2-3; D gene unclear. The length of the CDR3 is 13 residues. V shed 1 base and J shed 6 bases, with 9 bases lying between them. Germline V lookup: CDR1 SGHRS, CDR2 YFSETQ. CDR3 region: CASSLIGSDTQYF. The CDR3 region has the DNA TGCGCCAGCAGCTTGATAGGGTCCGATACGCAGTATTTT.

This clonotype was picked up a small number of times. This sequence joins TRBV10-3 and TRBJ2-3, with a weak D call TRBD2 (7 bases). Germline V CDR1 and CDR2: ENHRY, SYGVKD. V was clipped by 8 bases and J by 3 bases, with 15 bases between them. The CDR3 totals 14 residues. The CDR3 loop reads CAISGGLGTDTQYF. The DNA for the CDR3 is TGTGCCATCTCCGGGGGGCTGGGGACAGATACGCAGTATTTT.

The J gene is TRBJ2-3, the V gene TRBV7-9; TRBD2 aligns across 8 bases. The CDR3 has 13 residues. The germline V gene has CDR1 SEHNR and CDR2 FQNEAQ (reference sequence). As DNA, the CDR3 is TGTGTTGTGTCTAGCGGGTTGGCAGATACGCAGTATTTT. Amino acids: CVVSSGLADTQYF. Looking up the rest from reference TRBV7-9 and TRBJ2-3 gives the full variable domain: DTGVSQNPRHKITKRGQNVTFRCDPISEHNRLYWYRQTLGQGPEFLTYFQNEAQLEKSRLLSDRFSAERPKGSFSTLEIQRTEQGDSAMYLCVVSSGLADTQYFGPGTRLTVL.

This clonotype has only a few counts. The chain recombines TRBV5-4 with TRBJ2-5, with D unresolved. The CDR3 is made up of 12 amino acids. The V gene lost 4 bases and the J gene lost 2 bases, with 6 bases spanning the gap. Looked up from germline, CDR1 is SGHNT and CDR2 is YYREEE (reference sequence). The CDR3 loop reads CASSRIQETQYF. In DNA, the CDR3 is TGTGCCAGCAGCCGCATACAAGAGACCCAGTACTTC.

This clonotype showed up just a few times. The rearrangement uses TRBV10-3 and TRBJ2-3; the match to TRBD2 covers 9 bases. CDR3 length: 15 amino acids. Losses at the gene ends were 11 bases for V and 2 bases for J; bases not matched to a gene: 11. Germline-derived CDR1 and CDR2 are ENHRY and SYGVKD. CDR3 loop: CAVASGGGATDTQYF. In DNA, the CDR3 is TGTGCCGTCGCGAGTGGCGGGGGGGCCACAGATACGCAGTATTTT.

This clonotype was seen at least ten times. The chain combines TRBV28 with TRBJ1-2; D is unclear. From germline, CDR1 is MDHEN and CDR2 SYDVKM. V was cut by 5 bases and J by 7 bases, with 11 bases left in between. The CDR3 covers 12 residues. CDR3 region: CASSVSGSGYTF. CDR3 sequence (DNA): TGTGCCAGCAGTGTCTCAGGATCTGGCTACACCTTC.

A few counts support this clonotype. The genes are TRBV4-3 and TRBJ2-6; no clear D gene. The V end was cut by 5 bases, the J end by 2 bases, with 13 bases between. This CDR3 is built from 16 residues. Germline assignment: CDR1 LGHNA and CDR2 YSLEER. The CDR3 loop is CASSRTRGTGANVLTF. The CDR3 region has the DNA TGCGCCAGCAGCAGGACCCGAGGCACTGGGGCCAACGTCCTGACTTTC.

Note on this clonotype: A much larger clone lies a single base off, so this may be a read error. The rearrangement uses TRBV12-3 or TRBV12-4 and TRBJ2-5; D possibly corresponds to TRBD1 (6 bases). This CDR3 has 15 amino acids. The germline V and J ends were trimmed by 6 bases and 5 bases, with 19 bases remaining between them. CDR3 sequence (DNA): TGTGCCAGCAGGCATGGACAGTCGCACGGGGAGACCCAGTACTTC. It codes for CASRHGQSHGETQYF.

This clonotype appeared a few times. V and J are TRBV6-2 or TRBV6-3 and TRBJ1-5; D possibly corresponds to TRBD1 (5 bases). The CDR3 length is 13 residues. CDR1 MNHEY and CDR2 SVGEGT come from the germline V gene. Trimming took 2 bases from V and 7 from J, leaving 9 bases between them. Here the CDR3 reads CASSYRSGQPQHF. In nucleotides, the CDR3 is TGTGCCAGCAGTTACCGGTCAGGGCAGCCCCAGCATTTT.

The chain carries TRBV12-3 or TRBV12-4 and TRBJ2-3, with D uncertain. Trimming shortened V by 3 bases and J by 5 bases, and 12 bases separated the two germline ends. The CDR3 is 14 amino acids. The CDR3 DNA reads TGTGCCAGCAGTTTGCAGGTTATGAGAGATACGCAGTATTTT. Protein: CASSLQVMRDTQYF.